What follows are 22 T cell receptor beta chains derived from one specimen sequenced in a study of blood T cell repertoires in COVID-19. TCRdb keeps only in-frame clones here, not all; method: immunoSEQ multiplex PCR. This table holds about 170,000 clones, approximately 80% found once. Material for sequencing was peripheral blood. The source of these receptors is a woman older than 75 with COVID-19, enrolled during active disease.

This chain links TRBV5-6 with TRBJ1-2; D is possibly TRBD1 (6 bases). Trimming took off 4 bases at V and 5 bases at J, with 9 bases between the two ends. CDR1 SGHDT and CDR2 YYEEEE come from the germline V gene. This CDR3 comprises 12 residues. The CDR3 sequence: CASSTGQYGYTF. The CDR3 DNA reads TGTGCCAGCAGCACAGGACAGTATGGCTACACCTTC.

This chain joins TRBV18 and TRBJ1-2; D gene unclear. The CDR3 is 13 amino acids. Germline lookup yields CDR1 KGHSH and CDR2 LQKENI. Trimming shortened V by 3 bases and J by 2 bases, and 7 bases separated the two germline ends. The CDR3 here is CASSPAPNYGYTF. CDR3 nucleotides: TGTGCCAGCTCACCGGCTCCAAACTATGGCTACACCTTC.

The gene calls are TRBV4-1 and TRBJ1-2, with a weak D call TRBD1 (5 bases). In germline, CDR1 is MGHRA, CDR2 YSYEKL. With 2 bases removed from V and 5 bases from J, the gap between germline ends came to 12 bases. CDR3 length: 14 residues. In DNA, the CDR3 is TGCGCCAGCAGCCAAAGGAGGGGTTTGTATGGCTACACCTTC. As protein: CASSQRRGLYGYTF.

V and J are TRBV2 and TRBJ2-3; 10 bases align to TRBD1. The CDR3 contains 13 residues. Germline V gene data show CDR1 as SNHLY and CDR2 as FYNNEI. Losses at the gene ends were 7 bases for V and 8 bases for J; bases not matched to a gene: 6. CDR3 protein: CASTGTGVVTQYF. The CDR3, as DNA: TGTGCCAGCACCGGGACAGGGGTCGTTACGCAGTATTTT.

The V gene is TRBV2, the J gene TRBJ1-4, with D possibly being TRBD1 (6 bases). Germline-derived CDR1 and CDR2 are SNHLY and FYNNEI. Trimming took off 11 bases at V and 0 bases at J, with 19 bases between the two ends. The length of the CDR3 is 16 residues. As DNA, the CDR3 is TGTGCCTCCAGGGGACCTGGGGTTGCAACTAATGAAAAACTGTTTTTT. Amino acids: CASRGPGVATNEKLFF. Complete variable domain (other parts from reference TRBV2 and TRBJ1-4): EPEVTQTPSHQVTQMGQEVILRCVPISNHLYFYWYRQILGQKVEFLVSFYNNEISEKSEIFDDQFSVERPDGSNFTLKIRSTKLEDSAMYFCASRGPGVATNEKLFFGSGTQLSVL.

The V gene is TRBV18, the J gene TRBJ2-7; 9 bases are shared with TRBD1. Losses at the gene ends were 3 bases for V and 6 bases for J; bases not matched to a gene: 12. The germline V gene has CDR1 KGHSH and CDR2 LQKENI. The CDR3 has 16 amino acids. This CDR3 is CASSPTPPGQGSEQYF. The DNA of the CDR3 is TGTGCCAGCTCACCCACGCCCCCGGGACAGGGTTCCGAGCAGTACTTC. Filled out from reference TRBV18 and TRBJ2-7, the complete variable domain reads NAGVMQNPRHLVRRRGQEARLRCSPMKGHSHVYWYRQLPEEGLKFMVYLQKENIIDESGMPKERFSAEFPKEGPSILRIQQVVRGDSAAYFCASSPTPPGQGSEQYFGPGTRLTVT.

The chain links TRBV6-5 to TRBJ2-7, with D tentatively TRBD2 (6 bases). Trimming took off 2 bases at V and 3 bases at J, with 14 bases between the two ends. The CDR3 is 15 residues long. The V gene's germline CDR1 is MNHEY and CDR2 SVGAGI. The CDR3 loop reads CASSYKGTLNYEQYF. CDR3 DNA: TGTGCCAGCAGTTACAAAGGGACTCTCAACTACGAGCAGTACTTC.

The chain employs TRBV7-2 and TRBJ2-5; 7 positions match TRBD1. V lost 6 bases, J lost 4 bases, and 2 bases stayed unmatched. This CDR3 has 12 amino acids. The germline V gene encodes CDR1 SGHTA and CDR2 FQGNSA. The CDR3 coding sequence is TGTGCCAGCAGACGACAGGGAGAGACCCAGTACTTC. Translated, it gives CASRRQGETQYF.

The chain links TRBV3-1 (or the pseudogene TRBV3-2) to TRBJ2-6; D may be TRBD2 (5 bases). Germline V lookup: CDR1 LGHDT, CDR2 YNNKEL (reference sequence). V was trimmed by 1 base and J by 2 bases, leaving 21 bases between them. The CDR3 has 20 residues. The CDR3 bases are TGTGCCAGCAGCCAAGTTGGATGGGTGTTGGAGGAAGCTGGGGCCAACGTCCTGACTTTC. The encoded protein is CASSQVGWVLEEAGANVLTF.

V usage is TRBV29-1 and J usage is TRBJ2-7; 10 bases fit TRBD2. V lost 0 bases to trimming and J lost 2 bases; unmatched junction nucleotides: 7. The germline V gene has CDR1 SQVTM and CDR2 ANQGSEA. This CDR3 has 16 residues. As DNA, the CDR3 is TGCAGCGTTGAAGATCTATGGGGACTAGCGACCTACGAGCAGTACTTC. This codes for CSVEDLWGLATYEQYF.

V is TRBV10-3 and J is TRBJ1-1, with D uncertain. This CDR3 is built from 14 residues. Germline V gene sequence: CDR1 ENHRY, CDR2 SYGVKD. V was trimmed by 11 bases and J by 1 base, leaving 17 bases between them. The CDR3 DNA follows: TGTGCCGTCCAACTTACCCGAGGGAACACTGAAGCTTTCTTT. Translated, it gives CAVQLTRGNTEAFF.

The chain has TRBV18 and TRBJ1-3; D remains ambiguous. With 1 base removed from V and 0 bases from J, the gap between germline ends came to 16 bases. Germline V gene lookup returns CDR1 KGHSH and CDR2 LQKENI. The CDR3 contains 18 residues. The DNA of the CDR3 is TGTGCCAGCTCACCACTCTTGGCCTTTGACACCTCTGGAAACACCATATATTTT. It is translated as CASSPLLAFDTSGNTIYF.

The V and J genes are TRBV5-4 and TRBJ2-2; D not certain. Trimming stripped 0 bases from V and 0 bases from J, with 3 bases between. Looked up from germline, CDR1 is SGHNT and CDR2 is YYREEE (reference sequence). The CDR3 runs to 14 residues. This CDR3 reads CASSLATNTGELFF. The CDR3 DNA sequence: TGTGCCAGCAGCTTGGCCACGAACACCGGGGAGCTGTTTTTT.

This chain connects TRBV29-1 to TRBJ1-1; 7 nucleotides align to TRBD1. Germline assignment: CDR1 SQVTM and CDR2 ANQGSEA. The CDR3 totals 13 residues. The J segment lost 3 bases and the V segment lost 7 bases, leaving 8 bases of the junction unmatched. Written as DNA, the CDR3 is TGCAGCGGAGGGGGCGGACCGGACACTGAAGCTTTCTTT. Amino acid sequence: CSGGGGPDTEAFF. The entire variable domain, with the rest obtained from reference TRBV29-1 and TRBJ1-1, is as follows: SAVISQKPSRDICQRGTSLTIQCQVDSQVTMMFWYRQQPGQSLTLIATANQGSEATYESGFVIDKFPISRPNLTFSTLTVSNMSPEDSSIYLCSGGGGPDTEAFFGQGTRLTVV.

The genes are TRBV28 and TRBJ1-1; 11 nucleotides agree with TRBD1. Germline assignment: CDR1 MDHEN and CDR2 SYDVKM. The CDR3 runs to 15 residues. V trimming: 5 bases; J trimming: 4 bases; junction bases outside the gene matches: 6. The CDR3 protein is CASSTPGQGGTEAFF. The CDR3 nucleotides are TGTGCCAGCAGTACGCCGGGACAGGGGGGCACTGAAGCTTTCTTT.

Comments on this clone: In the same sample, other DNA sequences code for this CDR3. CDR3 sequence: CASSLAGENYGYTF. CDR3 coding DNA: TGCGCCAGCAGCTTGGCGGGGGAGAACTATGGCTACACCTTC. J is TRBJ1-2 and V is TRBV5-1; possibly TRBD1 for D (5 bases). The CDR3 consists of 14 residues. Trimming took 0 bases from V and 2 from J, leaving 8 bases between them. Germline lookup yields CDR1 SGHRS and CDR2 YFSETQ.

The V gene is TRBV7-9, the J gene TRBJ2-5; 12 bases are shared with TRBD2. CDR1 and CDR2 from the germline V gene are SEHNR and FQNEAQ (reference sequence). The V and J ends lost 8 bases and 1 base, in that order; junction bases with no gene match: 11. The CDR3 totals 17 residues. CDR3 loop: CASLWTSGTRAQETQYF. The CDR3 bases are TGTGCCAGCTTATGGACTAGCGGGACTCGCGCCCAAGAGACCCAGTACTTC.

In its sample, this clone was seen a few times. The rearrangement links TRBV6-1 to TRBJ2-1; TRBD1 aligns across 10 bases. The CDR3 has 16 amino acids. Per germline, CDR1 MNHNS and CDR2 SASEGT. With V trimmed by 2 bases and J by 7 bases, 8 bases remained unmatched. The CDR3 sequence is CASSESRGQGFNEQFF. Here the CDR3 DNA reads TGTGCCAGCAGTGAAAGTCGGGGACAGGGGTTTAATGAGCAGTTCTTC.

V is TRBV7-2 and J is TRBJ2-2; D unresolved. Germline CDR1 reads SGHTA; CDR2 reads FQGNSA. Trimming left V 5 bases short and J 3 bases short, with 4 bases between. CDR3 length: 12 amino acids. CDR3 nucleotides: TGTGCCAGCAGCCTATACACCGGGGAGCTGTTTTTT. Protein product: CASSLYTGELFF.

This clone was detected only a few times. The gene calls are TRBV14 and TRBJ1-4; D is possibly TRBD1 (6 bases). The CDR3 length is 15 residues. Germline V gene sequence: CDR1 SGHDN, CDR2 FVKESK. V dropped 2 bases and J dropped 2 bases, with 9 bases sitting between them. The CDR3 spells CASSQQQGTNEKLFF. In DNA form, the CDR3 reads TGTGCCAGCAGCCAACAACAGGGCACTAATGAAAAACTGTTTTTT.

In this sample, this clone turned up a few times. This sequence joins TRBV29-1 and TRBJ1-2; TRBD1 might be the D (6 bases). V lost 6 bases to trimming and J lost 7 bases, with 15 bases between them. Germline V gives CDR1 SQVTM, CDR2 ANQGSEA. The length of the CDR3 is 12 residues. The CDR3 reads CSVGGGGSGYTF. DNA for the CDR3: TGCAGCGTGGGGGGCGGCGGGAGTGGCTACACCTTC.

This clone occurred once. The V and J genes are TRBV11-2 and TRBJ2-5; D call uncertain. Trimming left V 1 base short and J 4 bases short, with 10 bases between. This CDR3 comprises 14 residues. Germline V gene sequence: CDR1 SGHAT, CDR2 FQNNGV. CDR3 nucleotides: TGTGCCAGCAGCTTAGCGTGGCATACAGAGACCCAGTACTTC. Its protein is CASSLAWHTETQYF.